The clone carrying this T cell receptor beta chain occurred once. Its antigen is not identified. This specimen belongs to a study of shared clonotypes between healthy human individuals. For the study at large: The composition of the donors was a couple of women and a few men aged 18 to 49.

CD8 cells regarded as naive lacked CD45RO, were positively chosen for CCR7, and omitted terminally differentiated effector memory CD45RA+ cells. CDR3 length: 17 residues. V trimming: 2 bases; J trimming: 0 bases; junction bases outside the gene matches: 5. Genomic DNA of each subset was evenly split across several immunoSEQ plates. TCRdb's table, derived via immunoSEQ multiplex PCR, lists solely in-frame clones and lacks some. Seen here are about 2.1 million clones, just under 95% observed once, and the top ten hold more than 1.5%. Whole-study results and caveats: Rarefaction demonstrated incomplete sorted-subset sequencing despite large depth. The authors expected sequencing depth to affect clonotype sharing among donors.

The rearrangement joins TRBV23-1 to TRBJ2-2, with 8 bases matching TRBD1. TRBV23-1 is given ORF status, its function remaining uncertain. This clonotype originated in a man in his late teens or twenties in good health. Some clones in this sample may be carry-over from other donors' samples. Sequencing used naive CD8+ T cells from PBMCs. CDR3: CASSQRKDRANTGELFF. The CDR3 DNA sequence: TGCGCCAGCAGTCAAAGGAAGGACAGGGCGAACACCGGGGAGCTGTTTTTT.